The clone carrying this TCR beta chain was found many times. The antigen remains undetermined. This sample is part of a study of regulatory T cells in long-lasting Graves disease. Germline CDR1 reads LGHNA; CDR2 reads YSLEER. This CDR3 spans 14 amino acids. The V gene lost 0 bases and the J gene lost 0 bases, with 5 bases spanning the gap. iRepertoire HTBI primers and Arm-PCR of CDR3 regions built TCR beta libraries. TCRdb reanalysed the multiplex PCR reads using MiXCR and keeps one entry per CDR3 protein. The sample includes approximately 350,000 distinct CDR3 sequences, about 11% of them seen just once. Regarding time point: newly diagnosed GD, antithyroid drugs for less than 3 months. From PBMCs, RNA was extracted and then used to make the TCR library. Study-wide points: What was studied was peripheral blood only, and not thyroid tissue.

In addition, the sample was reused for a study of T cells in Graves' hyperthyroidism and ophthalmopathy. That work states: Most thyroid-expanded clonotypes above 0.001 were also found in blood. Ophthalmopathy was told apart from stable hyperthyroidism by a 13 V-J model.

The sequence was obtained from a woman under 30 with Graves disease. This specimen consisted of peripheral blood mononuclear cells (PBMCs), obtained at new diagnosis, from a patient treated with antithyroid drugs. The chain recombines TRBV4-3 with TRBJ1-1; D remains unclear. For the CDR3, the DNA is TGCGCCAGCAGCCAAGATAGCCTGAACACTGAAGCTTTCTTT. Translated, it gives CASSQDSLNTEAFF.